The 22 T cell receptor beta chains given below trace back to one sample, sequenced in a study of Graves' ophthalmopathy and Graves' hyperthyroidism. The authors amplified TCR beta CDR3 regions, and they did so from RNA transcripts for repertoire sequencing. HTBI primers were used in a first-round RT-PCR, which preceded a second-round multiplex PCR. TCRdb reanalysed the multiplex PCR reads using MiXCR and keeps one entry per CDR3 protein. The data hold 620,000 or so distinct CDR3 sequences, with 20% to 25% observed a single time. Material for sequencing was peripheral blood. The source is a woman in her late teens or twenties with stable Graves' hyperthyroidism. Some clones in this sample may be carry-over from other donors' samples.

V and J are TRBV11-2 and TRBJ1-1, with D possibly matching TRBD1 (5 bases). Germline loops: CDR1 SGHAT, CDR2 FQNNGV. The length of the CDR3 is 16 residues. With 0 bases removed from V and 4 bases from J, the gap between germline ends came to 15 bases. The CDR3 sequence is CASSLESTGGSTEAFF. CDR3 in DNA: TGTGCCAGCAGCTTAGAATCCACCGGGGGGAGCACTGAAGCTTTCTTT.

This rearrangement joins TRBV20-1 to TRBJ2-5; tentatively, D is TRBD1 (5 bases). Trimming removed 6 bases from V and 1 base from J, with 9 bases in between. The CDR3 runs to 12 residues. Germline V CDR1 and CDR2: DFQATT, SNEGSKA (reference sequence). The CDR3 bases are TGCAGTGCCCAGGACACCCAAGAGACCCAGTACTTC. Translated: CSAQDTQETQYF.

This clonotype was detected ten times or more. The chain carries TRBV29-1 and TRBJ2-7, with 7 bases fitting TRBD2. The V gene's germline CDR1 is SQVTM and CDR2 ANQGSEA. The CDR3 loop spans 15 amino acids. J lost 3 bases, V lost 1 base, and 9 bases had no gene match. CDR3 region: CSVEGTSEGIYEQYF. The CDR3 DNA reads TGCAGCGTTGAAGGGACTAGTGAGGGAATCTACGAGCAGTACTTC.

CDR3 sequence: CASSPRDRLWISYGYTF. CDR3 coding DNA: TGTGCCAGCAGTCCCAGGGACAGGTTGTGGATTAGCTATGGCTACACCTTC. The gene calls are TRBV27 and TRBJ1-2; 8 bases map to TRBD1. The CDR3 totals 17 residues. V was pared by 5 bases and J by 4 bases, with 15 bases of the junction left unmatched. The germline V gene has CDR1 MNHEY and CDR2 SMNVEV (reference sequence).

V is TRBV11-1 and J is TRBJ1-1, with TRBD1 matching over 8 bases. Per the germline V gene, CDR1 is SGHAT and CDR2 is FQDESV (reference sequence). The CDR3 runs 16 residues. Losses at the gene ends were 2 bases for V and 0 bases for J; bases not matched to a gene: 5. For the CDR3, the DNA is TGTGCCAGCAGCTTATCGTCAGGGGGCATGAACACTGAAGCTTTCTTT. Its protein product is CASSLSSGGMNTEAFF.

This clonotype was detected a few times. The CDR3: CASRPNHLAGGRETQYF. The CDR3 DNA sequence: TGTGCCAGCAGACCTAACCATTTAGCGGGAGGAAGGGAGACCCAGTACTTC. The chain carries TRBV28 and TRBJ2-5, with TRBD2 matching over 10 bases. V trimming: 6 bases; J trimming: 5 bases; junction bases outside the gene matches: 15. This CDR3 contains 17 residues. Germline V gene data show CDR1 as MDHEN and CDR2 as SYDVKM.

The table lists this clonotype with many counts. This chain uses TRBV7-9 with TRBJ1-6; 7 bases map to TRBD1. Germline CDR1 SEHNR, CDR2 FQNEAQ (reference sequence). The CDR3 covers 15 residues. Trimming cost V 5 bases and J 7 bases; bases outside gene matches: 8. The CDR3 nucleotides are TGTGCCAGCAGCCCTCGGGACAGCCCAAATTCACCCCTCCACTTT. It codes for CASSPRDSPNSPLHF.

This clonotype was observed many times. The rearrangement links TRBV11-2 to TRBJ2-5; 7 nucleotides align to TRBD1. This CDR3 region has 17 residues. Germline CDR1 reads SGHAT; CDR2 reads FQNNGV. V dropped 2 bases and J dropped 5; count of bases not matched to a gene: 14. The CDR3 sequence: CASSLTSRDSGGETQYF. In nucleotides, the CDR3 is TGTGCCAGCAGCTTAACCTCCCGGGACAGCGGTGGGGAGACCCAGTACTTC.

This clonotype came up a few times. The chain employs TRBV11-2 and TRBJ1-5; D remains ambiguous. The CDR3 is 16 amino acids. CDR1 is SGHAT, CDR2 FQNNGV, per germline. V shed 5 bases and J shed 2 bases, with 16 bases lying between them. CDR3 nucleotides: TGTGCCAGCAGCCCCCGGCTGGTTTCCGGCAATCAGCCCCAGCATTTT. It translates to CASSPRLVSGNQPQHF.

This clonotype was counted ten times or more. J is TRBJ2-7 and V is TRBV24-1; 10 bases are a match to TRBD2. The length of the CDR3 is 16 residues. The V and J ends lost 3 bases and 0 bases, in that order; junction bases with no gene match: 4. The germline gives CDR1 KGHDR, CDR2 SFDVKD. CDR3 in amino acids: CATSDKLAGNSYEQYF. The CDR3 coding sequence is TGTGCCACCAGTGATAAACTAGCGGGAAACTCCTACGAGCAGTACTTC.

V usage is TRBV19 and J usage is TRBJ2-5; D assignment may be TRBD1 or TRBD2 (5 bases each). Per the germline V gene, CDR1 is LNHDA and CDR2 is SQIVND (reference sequence). With 2 bases removed from V and 1 base from J, the gap between germline ends came to 14 bases. The CDR3 runs to 16 residues. This chain's CDR3 is CASSIYGAASQETQYF. CDR3 DNA: TGTGCCAGTAGTATATACGGGGCAGCATCCCAAGAGACCCAGTACTTC.

The CDR3 DNA reads as TGTGCCAGCAGTTTAATCAGGTTTAAAAACACTGAAGCTTTCTTT. It encodes CASSLIRFKNTEAFF. The V and J genes are TRBV28 and TRBJ1-1; D is unresolved. V lost 2 bases and J 2 bases, leaving 12 bases between the germline ends. The CDR3 runs 15 residues. Per the germline V gene, CDR1 is MDHEN and CDR2 is SYDVKM. The variable domain in full, with the rest retrieved from reference TRBV28 and TRBJ1-1, is DVKVTQSSRYLVKRTGEKVFLECVQDMDHENMFWYRQDPGLGLRLIYFSYDVKMKEKGDIPEGYSVSREKKERFSLILESASTNQTSMYLCASSLIRFKNTEAFFGQGTRLTVV.

This clonotype was seen ten or more times. The V call is TRBV2, the J call TRBJ2-7; the match to TRBD1 covers 7 bases. The V and J ends lost 6 bases and 0 bases, in that order; junction bases with no gene match: 8. Germline CDR1 is SNHLY and CDR2 is FYNNEI. This CDR3 region has 15 residues. The DNA of the CDR3 is TGTGCCAGCAGCCTGAGGGGGCAGAGCTCCTACGAGCAGTACTTC. Protein: CASSLRGQSSYEQYF.

DNA for the CDR3: TGTGCCAGTATAAGGGGGCAGCCCAGCTCTGGGGCCAACGTCCTGACTTTC. Its protein product is CASIRGQPSSGANVLTF. The rearrangement links TRBV19 to TRBJ2-6; 7 nucleotides align to TRBD1. Germline loops: CDR1 LNHDA, CDR2 SQIVND (reference sequence). V shed 7 bases, J shed 0 bases, and the junction held 9 bases outside the gene matches. CDR3 length: 17 amino acids.

The chain couples TRBV9 to TRBJ2-7; D not resolved. This CDR3 comprises 15 residues. The V end was cut by 0 bases, the J end by 2 bases, with 12 bases between. CDR1 and CDR2 from the germline V gene are SGDLS and YYNGEE. The CDR3 region has the DNA TGTGCCAGCAGCGTAGAGTGGGGAACAGCCTACGAGCAGTACTTC. Residues: CASSVEWGTAYEQYF.

V is TRBV27 and J is TRBJ2-7; D gene unclear. Germline V CDR1 and CDR2: MNHEY, SMNVEV (reference sequence). This CDR3 contains 14 residues. V lost 5 bases, J lost 3 bases, and 14 bases lay in between. For the CDR3, the DNA is TGTGCCAGCAGTAGGGCCAATCTCCTCTACGAGCAGTACTTC. This sequence encodes CASSRANLLYEQYF.

This clonotype was observed many times. The rearrangement uses TRBV6-5 and TRBJ1-1; D is unclear. CDR1 and CDR2 (germline): MNHEY, SVGAGI. The CDR3 spans 14 residues. The V gene lost 2 bases and the J gene lost 3 bases, with 10 bases spanning the gap. Here the CDR3 reads CASSYGSPHTEAFF. CDR3 DNA sequence: TGTGCCAGCAGTTACGGCAGTCCCCACACTGAAGCTTTCTTT.

This clonotype was picked up many times. V and J are TRBV5-1 and TRBJ1-1; unclear D gene. V was pared by 6 bases and J by 0 bases, with 9 bases between. The CDR3 is 13 residues long. In germline, CDR1 is SGHRS, CDR2 YFSETQ. This chain's CDR3 is CASKVQLNTEAFF. As DNA, the CDR3 is TGCGCCAGCAAAGTTCAATTGAACACTGAAGCTTTCTTT. Full variable domain (missing parts from reference TRBV5-1 and TRBJ1-1): KAGVTQTPRYLIKTRGQQVTLSCSPISGHRSVSWYQQTPGQGLQFLFEYFSETQRNKGNFPGRFSGRQFSNSRSEMNVSTLELGDSALYLCASKVQLNTEAFFGQGTRLTVV.

The table lists this clonotype with a few counts. This chain links TRBV6-8 with TRBJ1-2; D is ambiguous. V gave up 6 bases and J gave up 2 bases, with 13 bases separating them. Germline CDR1 reads MNHGY; CDR2 reads SAAAGT. This CDR3 contains 14 residues. The CDR3 is CASSRNRWNYGYTF. CDR3 DNA: TGTGCCAGCAGCCGGAATCGTTGGAACTATGGCTACACCTTC.

V usage is TRBV18 and J usage is TRBJ2-4, with D unclear. The CDR3 has 13 amino acids. V was shortened by 3 bases and J by 8 bases, with 11 bases between the two germline ends. Per germline, CDR1 KGHSH and CDR2 LQKENI. CDR3 nucleotides: TGTGCCAGCTCACCGGCAGGATGGTACATTCAGTACTTC. Its translation: CASSPAGWYIQYF.

There are many counts of this clonotype. J is TRBJ2-4 and V is TRBV6-5, with D hard to call. The germline gives CDR1 MNHEY, CDR2 SVGAGI. V was trimmed by 6 bases and J by 3 bases, leaving 9 bases between them. The CDR3 spans 13 residues. The CDR3 region has the DNA TGTGCCAGCAGAGGGATTATCAAAAACATTCAGTACTTC. As protein: CASRGIIKNIQYF.

This clonotype was found a few times. The rearrangement uses TRBV11-2 and TRBJ2-5, with TRBD2 matching 8 bases. This CDR3 region has 17 residues. Germline-derived CDR1 and CDR2 are SGHAT and FQNNGV. V lost 4 bases, J lost 4 bases, and 14 bases stayed unmatched. The CDR3 coding sequence is TGTGCCAGCAGCTACGGGACGGGAGGGCCGCACCGAGAGACCCAGTACTTC. Translated, it gives CASSYGTGGPHRETQYF.